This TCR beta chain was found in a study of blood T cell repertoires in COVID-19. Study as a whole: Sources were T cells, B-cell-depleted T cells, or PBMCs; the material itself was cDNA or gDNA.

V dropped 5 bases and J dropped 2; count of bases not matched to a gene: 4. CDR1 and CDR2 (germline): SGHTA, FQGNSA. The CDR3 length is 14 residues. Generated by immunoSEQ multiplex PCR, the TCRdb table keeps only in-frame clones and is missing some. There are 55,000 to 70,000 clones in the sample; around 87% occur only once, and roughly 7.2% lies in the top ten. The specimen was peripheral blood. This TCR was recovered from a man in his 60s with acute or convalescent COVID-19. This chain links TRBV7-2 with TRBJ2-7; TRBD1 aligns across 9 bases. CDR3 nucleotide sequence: TGTGCCAGCAGCGTCGGGACAGGGACCTACGAGCAGTACTTC. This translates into CASSVGTGTYEQYF.